The 29 T cell receptor beta chains below all came from one sample that was sequenced in a study of technical replicates of blood from several donors. TCRdb keeps only in-frame clones here, not all; method: immunoSEQ multiplex PCR. The data hold roughly 93,000 clones, with under 97% observed a single time. Sequences were obtained from T cells isolated from PBMCs. The receptors come from a human donor in good health.

The V call is TRBV11-2, the J call TRBJ1-1; D unclear. The CDR3 length is 11 residues. CDR1 is SGHAT and CDR2 is FQNNGV in the germline V gene. V lost 5 bases to trimming and J lost 8 bases, with 9 bases between them. DNA of the CDR3: TGTGCCAGCAGCGATAGCCCGGAAGCTTTCTTT. Translating it yields CASSDSPEAFF.

In this sample, this clone turned up once. J is TRBJ2-7 and V is TRBV7-9, with TRBD2 as a possible D gene (5 bases). This CDR3 is 12 amino acids long. The germline CDR1 and CDR2 sequences are SEHNR and FQNEAQ (reference sequence). The V and J ends lost 4 bases and 7 bases respectively, with 11 bases between them. The CDR3, as DNA: TGTGCCAGCAGCTCCTCAGAGGGAGAGCAGTACTTC. Its translation is CASSSSEGEQYF. The entire variable domain, with the rest obtained from reference TRBV7-9 and TRBJ2-7, is as follows: DTGVSQNPRHKITKRGQNVTFRCDPISEHNRLYWYRQTLGQGPEFLTYFQNEAQLEKSRLLSDRFSAERPKGSFSTLEIQRTEQGDSAMYLCASSSSEGEQYFGPGTRLTVT.

The J gene is TRBJ2-7, the V gene TRBV10-2; no definite D call. This CDR3 region has 12 residues. V lost 3 bases to trimming and J lost 3 bases, with 6 bases between them. Looked up from germline, CDR1 is WSHSY and CDR2 is SAAADI. The DNA for the CDR3 is TGCGCCAGCAGTGATGCAGGCTACGAGCAGTACTTC. Translating it yields CASSDAGYEQYF.

J is TRBJ2-5 and V is TRBV21-1; the DNA was not used to check the table's D call, TRBD1. TRBV21-1 counts as a pseudogene. The CDR3 has 14 residues. The CDR3 nucleotides read TGTGCCAGCAGCAAAGGGGACAGGAAAGAGACCCAGTACTTC. Translation gives CASSKGDRKETQYF.

The V and J genes are TRBV7-8 and TRBJ1-1; weak D call: TRBD1 (5 bases). The germline V gene encodes CDR1 SGHVS and CDR2 FQNEAQ. The CDR3 extends over 16 amino acids. The V gene lost 1 base and the J gene lost 0 bases, with 12 bases spanning the gap. The CDR3 coding sequence is TGTGCCAGCAGCTTAGTGACAGCTTCGATGAACACTGAAGCTTTCTTT. This gives the protein CASSLVTASMNTEAFF.

The chain uses TRBV10-2 and TRBJ2-5, with TRBD1 identical over 9 bases. The CDR3 is made up of 15 amino acids. Germline assignment: CDR1 WSHSY and CDR2 SAAADI. V lost 6 bases, J lost 3 bases, and 8 bases stayed unmatched. The CDR3 nucleotides read TGCGCCAGCAGCTATCCCGGGACAGGGAAAGAGACCCAGTACTTC. Its translation: CASSYPGTGKETQYF.

The genes are TRBV19 and TRBJ1-1, with D possibly being TRBD1 (6 bases). This CDR3 contains 14 residues. The germline CDR1 and CDR2 sequences are LNHDA and SQIVND (reference sequence). V was shortened by 7 bases and J by 0 bases, with 12 bases between the two germline ends. This CDR3 is CASTQGQMNTEAFF. The CDR3 region has the DNA TGTGCCAGTACCCAGGGGCAGATGAACACTGAAGCTTTCTTT.

The chain employs TRBV29-1 and TRBJ2-1; 9 nucleotides match TRBD1. The CDR3 sequence is 15 residues long. The germline V gene encodes CDR1 SQVTM and CDR2 ANQGSEA. V lost 5 bases, J lost 9 bases, and 14 bases stayed unmatched. The CDR3 DNA is TGCAGCGTTACCCCCCCGGGACAGGGTAGAAGTGAGCAGTTCTTC. Translating gives CSVTPPGQGRSEQFF.

V usage is TRBV5-1 and J usage is TRBJ2-7, with a tentative D call TRBD2 (8 bases). This CDR3 spans 15 amino acids. Germline values: CDR1 SGHRS, CDR2 YFSETQ. V dropped 10 bases and J dropped 5 bases, with 25 bases sitting between them. CDR3 protein: CASQGGTSGGNEQYF. The CDR3 DNA reads TGCGCCTCTCAGGGGGGGACAAGCGGGGGTAACGAGCAGTACTTC. The full variable domain, with the rest looked up from reference TRBV5-1 and TRBJ2-7, is KAGVTQTPRYLIKTRGQQVTLSCSPISGHRSVSWYQQTPGQGLQFLFEYFSETQRNKGNFPGRFSGRQFSNSRSEMNVSTLELGDSALYLCASQGGTSGGNEQYFGPGTRLTVT.

The V call is TRBV27, the J call TRBJ1-2, with 9 bases identical to TRBD1. Germline CDR1 reads MNHEY; CDR2 reads SMNVEV (reference sequence). This CDR3 is built from 14 residues. V was clipped by 4 bases and J by 8 bases; unmatched bases: 8. The CDR3 loop reads CASSSTGGSRGYTF. CDR3 in DNA: TGTGCCAGCAGTTCTACAGGGGGCTCGCGGGGCTACACCTTC.

The V gene is TRBV11-2, the J gene TRBJ2-1; possible D gene TRBD2, 6 bases. V was trimmed by 3 bases and J by 12 bases, leaving 9 bases between them. The V gene's germline CDR1 is SGHAT and CDR2 FQNNGV. The CDR3 covers 11 residues. Here the CDR3 reads CASSLGGAQFF. CDR3 in DNA: TGTGCCAGCAGCTTGGGAGGTGCGCAGTTCTTC.

This clone came up once. The gene calls are TRBV27 and TRBJ1-4; the D is unclear. The CDR3 totals 13 residues. The ends were cut back, 5 bases at V and 5 bases at J, with 9 bases in the middle. Per the germline V gene, CDR1 is MNHEY and CDR2 is SMNVEV (reference sequence). DNA of the CDR3: TGTGCCAGCAGTGGCAGGAGGAATGAAAAACTGTTTTTT. Translation gives CASSGRRNEKLFF.

V is TRBV5-1 and J is TRBJ1-2; TRBD1 might be the D (6 bases). This CDR3 contains 16 residues. Trimming took off 4 bases at V and 0 bases at J, with 16 bases between the two ends. The germline CDR1 and CDR2 sequences are SGHRS and YFSETQ. CDR3 nucleotide sequence: TGCGCCAGCAGCGGGTCCGGGACAAATACTAACTATGGCTACACCTTC. It translates to CASSGSGTNTNYGYTF. The full variable domain, its missing parts supplied by reference TRBV5-1 and TRBJ1-2, is KAGVTQTPRYLIKTRGQQVTLSCSPISGHRSVSWYQQTPGQGLQFLFEYFSETQRNKGNFPGRFSGRQFSNSRSEMNVSTLELGDSALYLCASSGSGTNTNYGYTFGSGTRLTVV.

As for this clone: The same CDR3 can be traced to other DNA sequences in this sample. The rearrangement uses TRBV5-1 and TRBJ2-7; D remains ambiguous. This CDR3 has 13 residues. Germline V lookup: CDR1 SGHRS, CDR2 YFSETQ. Between the trimmed V and J ends, which lost 2 bases and 3 bases, there was a span of 9 bases. CDR3 loop: CASSFGTDYEQYF. For the CDR3, the DNA is TGCGCCAGCAGCTTCGGAACAGACTACGAGCAGTACTTC.

This chain links TRBV30 with TRBJ2-3; D call uncertain. The V gene's germline CDR1 is GTSNPN and CDR2 SVGIG (reference sequence). This CDR3 region has 13 residues. The V and J ends lost 0 bases and 4 bases respectively, with 8 bases between them. For the CDR3, the DNA is TGTGCCTGGAGTGTACGCCTAGCAGATACGCAGTATTTT. Translating gives CAWSVRLADTQYF.

The chain joins TRBV28 to TRBJ2-1; TRBD2 is a possible D gene (6 bases). In germline, CDR1 is MDHEN, CDR2 SYDVKM. The CDR3 spans 14 residues. V was pared by 5 bases and J by 4 bases, with 12 bases between. CDR3 sequence reads: CASSTAGRYNEQFF. The CDR3 DNA follows: TGTGCCAGCAGTACCGCGGGGAGGTACAATGAGCAGTTCTTC.

The V gene is TRBV4-1, the J gene TRBJ2-1; 8 bases match TRBD1. Germline values: CDR1 MGHRA, CDR2 YSYEKL. The CDR3 runs 16 residues. V lost 1 base, J lost 3 bases, and 5 bases stayed unmatched. The CDR3 DNA is TGCGCCAGCAGCCAAGGCAGGGGGCTTAACTACAATGAGCAGTTCTTC. It encodes CASSQGRGLNYNEQFF.

This chain uses TRBV9 with TRBJ2-7; 8 bases line up with TRBD2. CDR1 SGDLS and CDR2 YYNGEE come from the germline V gene. Trimming removed 6 bases from V and 0 bases from J; junction bases left unmatched: 8. The CDR3 spans 15 residues. CDR3 in amino acids: CASTPGLGSSYEQYF. The CDR3, as DNA: TGTGCCAGCACTCCGGGACTAGGGAGCTCCTACGAGCAGTACTTC.

V gene TRBV2 combines with J gene TRBJ1-5; possible D gene TRBD1, 6 bases. V gave up 6 bases and J gave up 2 bases, with 14 bases separating them. The germline V gene encodes CDR1 SNHLY and CDR2 FYNNEI. This CDR3 spans 15 amino acids. This CDR3 reads CASRSNRVGNQPQHF. For the CDR3, the DNA is TGTGCCAGCAGAAGTAACAGGGTTGGCAATCAGCCCCAGCATTTT.

The genes are TRBV2 and TRBJ2-3, with D unresolved. V was shortened by 4 bases and J by 4 bases, with 9 bases between the two germline ends. This CDR3 region has 13 residues. Germline V gene sequence: CDR1 SNHLY, CDR2 FYNNEI. The CDR3 loop is CASSGLYADTQYF. The CDR3 nucleotides are TGTGCCAGCAGTGGTCTCTATGCAGATACGCAGTATTTT.

The V call is TRBV6-4, the J call TRBJ2-7; D unclear. Germline CDR1 MRHNA, CDR2 SNTAGT. The CDR3 extends over 15 amino acids. V lost 3 bases to trimming and J lost 3 bases, with 15 bases between them. The CDR3 DNA reads TGTGCCAGCAGTGAACCACGCAGCCGACTCTACGAGCAGTACTTC. Translated: CASSEPRSRLYEQYF.

The chain employs TRBV19 and TRBJ1-3; D is uncertain. The V gene lost 6 bases and the J gene lost 1 base, with 13 bases spanning the gap. CDR3 length equals 15 residues. Per germline, CDR1 LNHDA and CDR2 SQIVND (reference sequence). The CDR3 here is CASRDGGSSGNTIYF. The CDR3 DNA reads as TGTGCCAGTAGGGACGGAGGATCGTCTGGAAACACCATATATTTT.

The chain couples TRBV19 to TRBJ2-1; 14 nucleotides agree with TRBD2. V gave up 5 bases and J gave up 3 bases; unmatched junction bases: 6. The CDR3 sequence is 17 residues long. Germline lookup yields CDR1 LNHDA and CDR2 SQIVND (reference sequence). The CDR3 loop is CASSGGTSGSIYNEQFF. CDR3 DNA sequence: TGTGCCAGTAGTGGGGGGACTAGCGGGAGCATCTACAATGAGCAGTTCTTC. The full variable domain, in which reference TRBV19 and TRBJ2-1 provide the parts outside the CDR3, is DGGITQSPKYLFRKEGQNVTLSCEQNLNHDAMYWYRQDPGQGLRLIYYSQIVNDFQKGDIAEGYSVSREKKESFPLTVTSAQKNPTAFYLCASSGGTSGSIYNEQFFGPGTRLTVL.

The CDR3 DNA reads as TGTGCCAGCAGCTGGACAGGGGACAATGAGCAGTTCTTC. Amino acids: CASSWTGDNEQFF. This chain links TRBV7-6 with TRBJ2-1; 9 positions match TRBD1. CDR1 is SGHVS and CDR2 is FNYEAQ in the germline V gene. Trimming took 4 bases from V and 5 from J; bases not matched to a gene: 0. CDR3 length: 13 residues. The variable domain in full, with the rest retrieved from reference TRBV7-6 and TRBJ2-1, is GAGVSQSPRYKVTKRGQDVALRCDPISGHVSLYWYRQALGQGPEFLTYFNYEAQQDKSGLPNDRFSAERPEGSISTLTIQRTEQRDSAMYRCASSWTGDNEQFFGPGTRLTVL.

V usage is TRBV18 and J usage is TRBJ2-3; TRBD2 matches at 9 bases. The germline V gene encodes CDR1 KGHSH and CDR2 LQKENI. The V gene end was trimmed by 0 bases and the J gene end by 0 bases; junction bases not matched to a gene: 4. The CDR3 totals 17 residues. CDR3 DNA sequence: TGTGCCAGCTCACCACCGCTAGCGGGGACTAGCACAGATACGCAGTATTTT. As protein: CASSPPLAGTSTDTQYF.

The chain employs TRBV28 and TRBJ1-4, with D possibly being TRBD1 (6 bases). Germline V gene data show CDR1 as MDHEN and CDR2 as SYDVKM. V lost 6 bases to trimming and J lost 8 bases, with 13 bases between them. The CDR3 is made up of 13 amino acids. The CDR3 DNA reads as TGTGCCAGCAGACAGGGAGGGTCGGAAAAACTGTTTTTT. Amino acids: CASRQGGSEKLFF.

The CDR3 spells CSAKTGNYGYTF. CDR3 in DNA: TGCAGCGCCAAGACAGGGAACTATGGCTACACCTTC. The chain has TRBV29-1 and TRBJ1-2, with 7 nucleotides matching TRBD1. Trimming removed 7 bases from V and 2 bases from J; junction bases left unmatched: 4. Per germline, CDR1 SQVTM and CDR2 ANQGSEA. The CDR3 totals 12 residues.

CDR3: CASSAQAISNQPQHF. CDR3 DNA sequence: TGTGCCAGTAGTGCACAGGCGATCAGCAATCAGCCCCAGCATTTT. The chain couples TRBV19 to TRBJ1-5; TRBD1 might be the D (5 bases). V gave up 5 bases and J gave up 1 base, with 12 bases separating them. Germline V gives CDR1 LNHDA, CDR2 SQIVND (reference sequence). This CDR3 region has 15 residues.

The CDR3 DNA reads TGTGCCAGCAGTTATACGGTGGGGAGGACACACACAGATACGCAGTATTTT. Translating gives CASSYTVGRTHTDTQYF. The V gene is TRBV28, the J gene TRBJ2-3; the D gene is possibly TRBD2 (6 bases). Trimming pared 4 bases from V and 2 bases from J, leaving 19 bases between. The CDR3 contains 17 residues. Germline V gives CDR1 MDHEN, CDR2 SYDVKM.